Presented here are 22 T cell receptor beta chains from one specimen sequenced in a study of T cells in Graves' hyperthyroidism and ophthalmopathy. It was RNA transcripts that yielded the amplified TCR beta CDR3 regions. First-round RT-PCR with HTBI primers amplified the TCR CDR3 region. TCRdb reprocessed the multiplex PCR reads with MiXCR, giving one entry per CDR3 protein. Counted here are some 600,000 distinct CDR3 sequences, around 14% occurring once; the ten biggest clones make up 4.5% to 6%. The sequenced sample was blood. The receptors here all came from a woman in her twenties or thirties with Graves' hyperthyroidism that later progressed to Graves' ophthalmopathy.

The genes are TRBV27 and TRBJ1-2; D might be TRBD1 (5 bases). Trimming took 4 bases from V and 6 from J, leaving 12 bases between them. Germline V gives CDR1 MNHEY, CDR2 SMNVEV (reference sequence). The CDR3 covers 13 residues. The CDR3: CASSSSLGDGYTF. For the CDR3, the DNA is TGTGCCAGCAGTTCATCTTTAGGGGATGGCTACACCTTC.

To note about this clonotype: Since a much larger clone is just one base distant, this may be a read error. V gene TRBV9 combines with J gene TRBJ1-6; no reliable D call. The CDR3 contains 14 residues. Germline values: CDR1 SGDLS, CDR2 YYNGEE. CDR3 protein: CASSGSSHNSPLHF. The CDR3 nucleotides are TGTGCCAGCAGCGGCAGCTCCCATAATTCACCCCTCCACTTT.

The gene calls are TRBV6-1 and TRBJ1-5, with TRBD1 identical over 7 bases. After removal of 6 bases from V and 2 bases from J, the junction contained 10 bases not matched to a gene. Germline values: CDR1 MNHNS, CDR2 SASEGT. The CDR3 totals 16 residues. DNA for the CDR3: TGTGCCAGCAGCATACCAGGGGACAGTGGCAATCAGCCCCAGCATTTT. As protein: CASSIPGDSGNQPQHF.

In this sample, this clonotype turned up many times. This chain uses TRBV5-1 with TRBJ2-1, with 8 positions matching TRBD2. The length of the CDR3 is 16 residues. Trimming removed 6 bases from V and 5 bases from J; junction bases left unmatched: 13. Germline CDR1 SGHRS, CDR2 YFSETQ. The CDR3 region has the DNA TGCGCCAGCAACTCAAATCCGGGACTAGAGGACAATGAGCAGTTCTTC. Residues: CASNSNPGLEDNEQFF.

Ten or more counts support this clonotype. The chain links TRBV7-2 to TRBJ1-1; 7 bases align to TRBD1. The CDR3 is 15 amino acids. CDR1 and CDR2 (germline): SGHTA, FQGNSA. The junction had 7 bases not matched to a gene; V was cut back by 3 bases and J by 3 bases. CDR3 nucleotides: TGTGCCAGCAGCTTCGAGGGGGCACAGGACACTGAAGCTTTCTTT. Translated: CASSFEGAQDTEAFF.

This clonotype was counted at least ten times. The chain joins TRBV11-2 to TRBJ2-2, with 10 bases that match TRBD2. The CDR3 has 16 residues. Germline V gene data show CDR1 as SGHAT and CDR2 as FQNNGV. Losses at the gene ends were 4 bases for V and 0 bases for J; bases not matched to a gene: 2. CDR3 loop: CASSSGLAANTGELFF. In nucleotides, the CDR3 is TGTGCCAGCAGCTCCGGACTAGCGGCGAACACCGGGGAGCTGTTTTTT. The whole variable domain, remainder taken from reference TRBV11-2 and TRBJ2-2, is EAGVAQSPRYKIIEKRQSVAFWCNPISGHATLYWYQQILGQGPKLLIQFQNNGVVDDSQLPKDRFSAERLKGVDSTLKIQPAKLEDSAVYLCASSSGLAANTGELFFGEGSRLTVL.

This clonotype was detected a few times. The junction differs from germline at one of its ends, possibly a read error. J is TRBJ2-5 and V is TRBV12-3 or TRBV12-4, with TRBD1 matching 11 bases. This CDR3 region has 16 residues. CDR3 protein: CASSLDRGLPQGTQYF. CDR3 DNA sequence: TGTGCCAGCAGTTTGGACAGGGGGCTCCCCCAAGGGACCCAGTACTTC.

This chain uses TRBV24-1 with TRBJ1-1, with D possibly matching TRBD1 (6 bases). Germline loops: CDR1 KGHDR, CDR2 SFDVKD. V lost 10 bases and J 4 bases, leaving 15 bases between the germline ends. The CDR3 runs 13 residues. CDR3 in DNA: TGTGCCACTCAAGACAGGTTGGTCACTGAAGCTTTCTTT. Its protein product is CATQDRLVTEAFF.

CDR3 in amino acids: CASSSGTLRYEQYF. The CDR3 coding sequence is TGTGCCAGCAGTTCTGGGACTCTTAGGTACGAGCAGTACTTC. The chain uses TRBV28 and TRBJ2-7, with D perhaps TRBD2 (6 bases). Trimming took 4 bases from V and 4 from J, leaving 14 bases between them. Germline CDR1 is MDHEN and CDR2 is SYDVKM. The CDR3 totals 14 residues.

The chain combines TRBV5-1 with TRBJ2-2; D remains unclear. Germline-derived CDR1 and CDR2 are SGHRS and YFSETQ. The CDR3 has 13 residues. V lost 1 base, J lost 6 bases, and 7 bases lay in between. In DNA form, the CDR3 reads TGCGCCAGCAGCTTGCGGACCGCCGGGGAGCTGTTTTTT. This sequence encodes CASSLRTAGELFF. The complete variable domain, with remaining parts taken from reference TRBV5-1 and TRBJ2-2, reads KAGVTQTPRYLIKTRGQQVTLSCSPISGHRSVSWYQQTPGQGLQFLFEYFSETQRNKGNFPGRFSGRQFSNSRSEMNVSTLELGDSALYLCASSLRTAGELFFGEGSRLTVL.

This clonotype was found many times. V gene TRBV5-1 combines with J gene TRBJ1-1; D remains ambiguous. Germline assignment: CDR1 SGHRS and CDR2 YFSETQ. The length of the CDR3 is 13 residues. V shed 5 bases and J shed 1 base, with 9 bases lying between them. The CDR3 reads CASRVGENTEAFF. CDR3 nucleotide sequence: TGCGCCAGCAGAGTCGGGGAGAACACTGAAGCTTTCTTT.

At least ten counts were recorded for this clonotype. J is TRBJ1-6 and V is TRBV28; unclear D gene. Trimming left V 6 bases short and J 2 bases short, with 5 bases between. This CDR3 is 13 amino acids long. Germline V CDR1 and CDR2: MDHEN, SYDVKM. Here the CDR3 reads CASRGTYNSPLHF. CDR3 sequence (DNA): TGTGCCAGCAGGGGGACCTATAATTCACCCCTCCACTTT.

The chain combines TRBV20-1 with TRBJ2-7, with 13 positions matching TRBD2. V gave up 6 bases and J gave up 3 bases; unmatched junction bases: 8. The CDR3 runs 15 residues. CDR1 DFQATT and CDR2 SNEGSKA come from the germline V gene (reference sequence). CDR3 in amino acids: CSATSTSGRIYEQYF. The CDR3 DNA follows: TGCAGTGCCACCTCGACTAGCGGGAGGATCTACGAGCAGTACTTC.

This clonotype has just a few counts. The chain has TRBV5-4 and TRBJ2-1; weak D call: TRBD2 (5 bases). This CDR3 is 14 amino acids long. The ends were cut back, 4 bases at V and 0 bases at J, with 8 bases in the middle. Germline V gene sequence: CDR1 SGHNT, CDR2 YYREEE (reference sequence). CDR3 residues: CASSLTTSYNEQFF. CDR3 in DNA: TGTGCCAGCAGCCTGACTACCTCCTACAATGAGCAGTTCTTC.

This chain uses TRBV6-2 or TRBV6-3 with TRBJ1-4, with a weak D call TRBD1 (6 bases). The germline V gene has CDR1 MNHEY and CDR2 SVGEGT. The length of the CDR3 is 15 residues. Trimming took off 2 bases at V and 5 bases at J, with 12 bases between the two ends. DNA of the CDR3: TGTGCCAGCAGTTACAAAGGACAGCGCAATGAAAAACTGTTTTTT. It is translated as CASSYKGQRNEKLFF.

Ten or more counts support this clonotype. The V gene is TRBV2, the J gene TRBJ2-7; TRBD2 aligns across 8 bases. The CDR3 spans 15 residues. Germline-derived CDR1 and CDR2 are SNHLY and FYNNEI. V shed 4 bases and J 1 base; nucleotides not matched to a gene: 6. CDR3 amino acids: CASSGVSGASYEQYF. The CDR3 coding sequence is TGTGCCAGCAGTGGCGTTAGCGGGGCGTCCTACGAGCAGTACTTC.

This chain connects TRBV9 to TRBJ2-3; a weak D match, TRBD1 (6 bases). V was trimmed by 4 bases and J by 6 bases, leaving 15 bases between them. Per germline, CDR1 SGDLS and CDR2 YYNGEE. CDR3 length: 14 residues. The CDR3: CASSSFLGGDTQYF. CDR3 nucleotides: TGTGCCAGCAGCTCTTTTCTAGGGGGTGATACGCAGTATTTT.

V usage is TRBV5-4 and J usage is TRBJ1-5; 8 nucleotides match TRBD1. The trim removed 7 bases at V and 8 bases at J, leaving 8 bases unmatched. This CDR3 has 13 amino acids. Germline loops: CDR1 SGHNT, CDR2 YYREEE (reference sequence). CDR3 sequence: CASSDRAGEPQHF. CDR3 in DNA: TGTGCCAGCTCGGACAGGGCGGGTGAGCCCCAGCATTTT.

This clonotype was detected once. The V and J genes are TRBV7-9 and TRBJ2-7, with 9 bases identical to TRBD2. The germline V gene has CDR1 SEHNR and CDR2 FQNEAQ (reference sequence). V shed 1 base, J shed 5 bases, and the junction held 12 bases outside the gene matches. The CDR3 is 17 amino acids. CDR3: CASSLDLAGGPIDEQYF. In DNA form, the CDR3 reads TGTGCCAGCAGCTTAGACTTGGCGGGAGGGCCAATCGACGAGCAGTACTTC.

This clonotype was seen repeatedly, ten times or more. The chain couples TRBV2 to TRBJ1-5; D unclear. Between the trimmed V and J ends, which lost 8 bases and 4 bases, there was a span of 15 bases. The germline gives CDR1 SNHLY, CDR2 FYNNEI. CDR3 length: 14 residues. The CDR3 DNA sequence: TGTGCCAGCGGGATTTCAGTGGGGAATCAGCCCCAGCATTTT. It is translated as CASGISVGNQPQHF.

Ten or more counts support this clonotype. The CDR3 loop reads CASSLSDRNEQYF. For the CDR3, the DNA is TGTGCCAGCAGTTTGTCCGACAGGAACGAGCAGTACTTC. J is TRBJ2-7 and V is TRBV27, with TRBD1 as a possible D gene (6 bases). V lost 3 bases to trimming and J lost 5 bases, with 11 bases between them. Germline loops: CDR1 MNHEY, CDR2 SMNVEV (reference sequence). The CDR3 extends over 13 amino acids.

This clonotype came up a few times. The V and J genes are TRBV7-9 and TRBJ1-4; possible D gene TRBD1, 5 bases. V lost 3 bases and J 5 bases, leaving 16 bases between the germline ends. The CDR3 has 16 amino acids. Germline loops: CDR1 SEHNR, CDR2 FQNEAQ (reference sequence). Here the CDR3 reads CASSLGRVGVNEKLFF. The CDR3 nucleotides read TGTGCCAGCAGCTTGGGCAGGGTTGGTGTCAATGAAAAACTGTTTTTT.